This entry concerns a single TCR beta chain. The antigen is undetermined. Through a sample-barcoded 5' primer and a J-beta primer mix, a second PCR was run for roughly 7 to 12 cycles. Each cDNA was tagged by a template-switch adaptor containing 12 random nucleotides. MiXCR, applied by TCRdb to the 5' RACE reads, yields one record per CDR3 protein. The sample has about 1,800,000 distinct CDR3 sequences, approximately 30% seen once. The sample is drawn from a study of blood T cells in healthy people across ages. About the research overall: About one barcoded beta molecule was captured per two T cells (by template switching). Study-wide points: As age increased, TCR beta diversity per million T cells fell in a roughly linear fashion.

Researchers report isolating at least 7 million PBMCs per sample. Germline CDR1 reads SGHRS; CDR2 reads YFSETQ. The trim removed 3 bases at V and 5 bases at J, leaving 7 bases unmatched. The CDR3 runs to 15 residues. The TCR sequence derives from a woman in her 30s in good health. This chain connects TRBV5-1 to TRBJ1-4, with TRBD1 matching over 7 bases. What was sequenced was blood. The CDR3 spells CASSSGTDSNEKLFF. Here the CDR3 DNA reads TGCGCCAGCAGCTCGGGGACAGATTCCAATGAAAAACTGTTTTTT.